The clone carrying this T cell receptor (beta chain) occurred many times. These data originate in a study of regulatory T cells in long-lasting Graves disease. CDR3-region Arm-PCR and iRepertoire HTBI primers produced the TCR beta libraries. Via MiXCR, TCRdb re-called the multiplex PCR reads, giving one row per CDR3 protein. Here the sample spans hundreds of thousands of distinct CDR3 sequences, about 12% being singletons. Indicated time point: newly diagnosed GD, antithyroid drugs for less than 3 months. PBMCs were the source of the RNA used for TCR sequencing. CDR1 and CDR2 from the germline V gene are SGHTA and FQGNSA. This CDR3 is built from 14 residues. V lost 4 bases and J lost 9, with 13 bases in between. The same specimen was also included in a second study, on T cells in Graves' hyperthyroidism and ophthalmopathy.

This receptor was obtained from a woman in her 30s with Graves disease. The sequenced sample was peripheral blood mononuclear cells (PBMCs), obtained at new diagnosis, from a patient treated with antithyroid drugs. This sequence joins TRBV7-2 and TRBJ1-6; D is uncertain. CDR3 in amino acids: CASSSTMGGSPLHF. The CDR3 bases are TGTGCCAGCAGCTCTACGATGGGTGGTTCACCCCTCCACTTT.